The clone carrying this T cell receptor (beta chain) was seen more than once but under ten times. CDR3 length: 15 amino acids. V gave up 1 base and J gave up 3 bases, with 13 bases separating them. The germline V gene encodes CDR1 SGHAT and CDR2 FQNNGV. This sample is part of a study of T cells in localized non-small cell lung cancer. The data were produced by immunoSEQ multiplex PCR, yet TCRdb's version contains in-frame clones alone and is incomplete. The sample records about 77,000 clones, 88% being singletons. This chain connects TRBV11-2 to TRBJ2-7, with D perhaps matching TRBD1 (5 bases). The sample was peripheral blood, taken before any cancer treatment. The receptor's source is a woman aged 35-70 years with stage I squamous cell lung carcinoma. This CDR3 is CASSLGWAQGYEQYF. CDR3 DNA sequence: TGTGCCAGCAGCTTAGGGTGGGCGCAGGGCTACGAGCAGTACTTC.